This T cell receptor beta chain was sequenced during a study of vaccination and CD4 T cells after COVID-19. Germline CDR1 SEHNR, CDR2 FQNEAQ (reference sequence). V lost 7 bases, J lost 4 bases, and 8 bases stayed unmatched. There are 14 residues in the CDR3. Concerning this clonotype: What it binds is not known.

An Oncomine TCR Beta short-read assay was used to sequence the DNA from cultured CD4+ T cells. From the PCR reads, TCRdb called clonotypes with MiXCR, one entry per CDR3 protein. The table lists roughly 7,200 distinct CDR3 sequences, roughly 25% of them singletons, with 9.5% in the top ten. The treatment here: roughly 11-day PBMC culture with coronavirus spike peptide pools or control peptides (ViraFEST assay). The culture of about 2 million PBMCs per well included 9.5 to 10 IU/ml IL-2 and 9.5 to 10 ug/ml peptide pools. The starting material was CD4+ T cells from blood, cultured in vitro, obtained after SARS-CoV-2 vaccination. The gene calls are TRBV7-9 and TRBJ1-1; 8 bases map to TRBD1. The receptor was isolated from a human donor who had recovered from COVID-19. This CDR3 is CASKRTGTSTEAFF. DNA of the CDR3: TGTGCCAGCAAACGGACAGGGACGAGCACTGAAGCTTTCTTT.